Below, 5 T cell receptor beta chains from the same sample are listed, as sequenced in a study of T cells in women clearing cervical HPV infection. Data came from immunoSEQ multiplex PCR; TCRdb stores just in-frame clones and leaves some out. Its table lists about 37,000 clones. Input material: blood buffy coat. The receptor source for this set is a woman aged 18-69 years with a cervical HPV16 infection that either progressed to CIN3+ or cleared (not recorded which).

Regarding this clone: The read ends 3 residues before the CDR3 terminus; that terminus is restored from the germline J gene. V and J are TRBV2 and TRBJ2-3; D perhaps matches TRBD2 (6 bases). Looked up from germline, CDR1 is SNHLY and CDR2 is FYNNEI. Trimming stripped 9 bases from V and 1 base from J, with 14 bases between. This CDR3 region has 14 residues. The CDR3 loop reads CASSRASGTDTQYF. CDR3 DNA, as far as it was read: TGTGCCAGTAGTAGGGCTAGCGGCACAGATACG.

CDR3 bases read: TGCAGTGCTCAAGCGGGTGGCAATCAGCCC. Translating gives CSAQAGGNQP. The full CDR3 reads CSAQAGGNQPQHF. This sequence joins TRBV20-1 and TRBJ1-5; the D is unclear. Read data end 3 residues before the CDR3 end; the end is taken from the germline J gene. This CDR3 comprises 13 residues. Trimming pared 5 bases from V and 2 bases from J, leaving 10 bases between. Germline V gene data show CDR1 as DFQATT and CDR2 as SNEGSKA (reference sequence).

As to this clone: The DNA ends 3 residues before the CDR3 does, and the rest of the CDR3 is filled in from the germline J gene. This rearrangement joins TRBV5-1 to TRBJ1-5, with D possibly being TRBD1 (6 bases). The CDR3 length is 17 residues. Germline values: CDR1 SGHRS, CDR2 YFSETQ. Trimming removed 0 bases at V and 5 bases at J, with 18 bases between. Partial CDR3 DNA: TGCGCCAGCAGCTTGGGAGACGGCAGGGGTGTGGATCAGCCC. Translated, it gives CASSLGDGRGVDQP. The whole CDR3 reads CASSLGDGRGVDQPQHF.

Of note for this clone: Read sequence stops 3 residues before the CDR3 end, and the germline J gene provides the missing end. The chain carries TRBV7-6 and TRBJ1-2; the D gene is possibly TRBD1 (5 bases). The germline V gene encodes CDR1 SGHVS and CDR2 FNYEAQ. The CDR3 loop spans 15 amino acids. Partial CDR3 DNA: TGTGCCAGCAGCTCACAAGCGGGAGGGGTTTACGAC. Amino acids: CASSSQAGGVYD. The CDR3 as a whole reads CASSSQAGGVYDYTF.

Points on this clone: The read is 3 residues too short to cover the CDR3 end, so that end is filled in from the germline J gene. The chain carries TRBV2 and TRBJ1-6, with 10 bases identical to TRBD1. CDR1 is SNHLY, CDR2 FYNNEI, per germline. The trim removed 8 bases at V and 9 bases at J, leaving 4 bases unmatched. The CDR3 loop spans 13 amino acids. The CDR3 sequence is CASRTGGGSPLHF. The sequenced part of the CDR3 DNA is TGTGCCAGCCGGACAGGGGGGGGTTCACCC.